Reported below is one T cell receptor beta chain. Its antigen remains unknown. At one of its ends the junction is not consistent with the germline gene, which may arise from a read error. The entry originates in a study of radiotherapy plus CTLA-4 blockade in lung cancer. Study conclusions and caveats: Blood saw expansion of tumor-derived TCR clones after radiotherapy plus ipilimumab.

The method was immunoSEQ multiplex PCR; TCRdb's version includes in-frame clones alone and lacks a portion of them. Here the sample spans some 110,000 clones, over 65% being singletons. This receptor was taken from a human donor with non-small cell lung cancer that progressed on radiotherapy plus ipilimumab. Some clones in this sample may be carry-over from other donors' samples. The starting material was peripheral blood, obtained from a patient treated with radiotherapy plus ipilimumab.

The CDR3, as DNA: TGTGCCGGCAGTTTATACGTTAGGGGACCCTACGAGCAGTACTTC. Protein product: CAGSLYVRGPYEQYF. The chain employs TRBV27 and TRBJ2-7; the D gene could be TRBD1 or TRBD2 (5 bases each). CDR3 length: 15 amino acids. Germline V lookup: CDR1 MNHEY, CDR2 SMNVEV (reference sequence).